The 12 T cell receptor beta chains below all came from one sample that was sequenced in a study of shared clonotypes between healthy human individuals. TCRdb's table, derived via immunoSEQ multiplex PCR, lists solely in-frame clones and lacks some. The repertoire holds about 1 million clones, with about 80% as singletons. Sequencing was done on a sample of memory CD4+ T cells sorted from blood. The subset was: CD45RA-negative fraction. The receptors originated from a man aged 18 to 35 in good health.

Notes on this clone: The same CDR3 arises from other DNA sequences in this sample as well. V usage is TRBV7-2 and J usage is TRBJ2-1, with D hard to call. With 2 bases removed from V and 5 bases from J, the gap between germline ends came to 7 bases. This CDR3 spans 13 amino acids. Germline V lookup: CDR1 SGHTA, CDR2 FQGNSA. CDR3 sequence (DNA): TGTGCCAGCAGCTTACTAGGTAACAATGAGCAGTTCTTC. This codes for CASSLLGNNEQFF. The full variable domain, rest sourced from reference TRBV7-2 and TRBJ2-1, is GAGVSQSPSNKVTEKGKDVELRCDPISGHTALYWYRQSLGQGLEFLIYFQGNSAPDKSGLPSDRFSAERTGGSVSTLTIQRTQQEDSAVYLCASSLLGNNEQFFGPGTRLTVL.

There are a few counts of this clone. The chain carries TRBV10-3 and TRBJ1-2; perhaps TRBD1 as D (5 bases). V lost 10 bases, J lost 3 bases, and 18 bases lay in between. Germline V CDR1 and CDR2: ENHRY, SYGVKD. This CDR3 comprises 14 residues. The CDR3 sequence is CATRRGEGDYGYTF. CDR3 sequence (DNA): TGTGCCACCCGGCGGGGGGAAGGGGACTATGGCTACACCTTC.

The CDR3 nucleotides read TGTGCCAGCCAAGAACCGGGAGGTAATGAGCAGTTCTTC. Translating it yields CASQEPGGNEQFF. The chain links TRBV7-2 to TRBJ2-1; TRBD2 aligns across 7 bases. This CDR3 spans 13 amino acids. V shed 8 bases and J 7 bases; nucleotides not matched to a gene: 8. The germline V gene encodes CDR1 SGHTA and CDR2 FQGNSA.

With respect to this clone: Other DNA sequences in the same sample also yield this CDR3. The V and J genes are TRBV30 and TRBJ1-2; 9 nucleotides align to TRBD1. CDR1 and CDR2 (germline): GTSNPN, SVGIG (reference sequence). This CDR3 has 13 amino acids. V lost 1 base and J lost 8; bases outside the gene matches: 5. The CDR3 DNA sequence: TGTGCCTGGAGTGAGGACAGGGGTTCCGGCTACACCTTC. Its protein product is CAWSEDRGSGYTF.

About this clone itself: The same CDR3 arises from other DNA sequences in this sample as well. The rearrangement joins TRBV5-1 to TRBJ2-7; no clear D gene. Trimming removed 0 bases at V and 0 bases at J, with 7 bases between. CDR3 length: 14 residues. Germline V lookup: CDR1 SGHRS, CDR2 YFSETQ. CDR3 sequence (DNA): TGCGCCAGCAGCTTGGGAGGCAACTCCTACGAGCAGTACTTC. Its translation is CASSLGGNSYEQYF.

J is TRBJ2-6 and V is TRBV27; possibly TRBD2 for D (6 bases). Germline loops: CDR1 MNHEY, CDR2 SMNVEV (reference sequence). The CDR3 is 17 residues long. Between the trimmed V and J ends, which lost 4 bases and 4 bases, there was a span of 17 bases. CDR3 in amino acids: CASSSPGKTSGANVLTF. CDR3 bases: TGTGCCAGCAGTTCTCCCGGGAAAACTAGCGGGGCCAACGTCCTGACTTTC.

This clone appeared a single time. The chain recombines TRBV25-1 with TRBJ1-1, with a weak D call TRBD1 (5 bases). Trimming removed 3 bases at V and 11 bases at J, with 16 bases between. Germline V gene sequence: CDR1 MGHDK, CDR2 SYGVNS. This CDR3 contains 13 residues. The CDR3 DNA reads as TGTGCCAGCAGTGATCCTAATGGGGGTGGGGCTTTCTTT. It encodes CASSDPNGGGAFF.

The J gene is TRBJ2-4, the V gene TRBV27; D tentatively reads TRBD1 or TRBD2 (6 bases each). Germline V gives CDR1 MNHEY, CDR2 SMNVEV (reference sequence). The CDR3 extends over 13 amino acids. Trimming cost V 3 bases and J 9 bases, with 12 bases left between them. The CDR3 protein is CASSFNKGGIQYF. CDR3 sequence (DNA): TGTGCCAGCAGTTTCAATAAGGGGGGCATTCAGTACTTC.

The genes are TRBV4-1 and TRBJ2-7; 10 bases align to TRBD1. There are 15 residues in the CDR3. CDR1 and CDR2 (germline): MGHRA, YSYEKL. The V and J ends lost 6 bases and 1 base, in that order; junction bases with no gene match: 6. CDR3 in DNA: TGCGCCAGCAGGCCGACAGGGGGCGAATCCTACGAGCAGTACTTC. As protein: CASRPTGGESYEQYF.

This clone was found a few times. The chain uses TRBV11-2 and TRBJ2-2; 8 bases line up with TRBD1. J was trimmed by 0 bases and V by 8 bases; bases with no gene match: 2. The CDR3 extends over 14 amino acids. Per germline, CDR1 SGHAT and CDR2 FQNNGV. The CDR3 loop reads CASGQGSNTGELFF. The DNA of the CDR3 is TGTGCCAGCGGACAGGGATCGAACACCGGGGAGCTGTTTTTT.

The J gene is TRBJ2-7, the V gene TRBV27; perhaps D is TRBD1 or TRBD2 (6 bases each). Deletions cut 6 bases from V and 1 base from J, with 22 bases between. Germline assignment: CDR1 MNHEY and CDR2 SMNVEV (reference sequence). CDR3 length equals 17 residues. The CDR3 loop is CASSPWGAIGGSYEQYF. DNA for the CDR3: TGTGCCAGCAGCCCGTGGGGGGCTATTGGCGGTTCCTACGAGCAGTACTTC.

The chain is built from TRBV28 and TRBJ1-1, with 7 bases lining up with TRBD1. The CDR3 is made up of 13 amino acids. The junction had 13 bases not matched to a gene; V was cut back by 7 bases and J by 11 bases. Per germline, CDR1 MDHEN and CDR2 SYDVKM. CDR3 nucleotides: TGTGCCAGCAAGATAGGGGGCTTAAGGGACGCTTTCTTT. Translating gives CASKIGGLRDAFF.